This T cell receptor (beta chain) was identified in a study of graft-versus-host responses after intestinal transplantation. To note about this clone: Its antigen is currently unknown.

After removal of 2 bases from V and 2 bases from J, the junction contained 2 bases not matched to a gene. Looked up from germline, CDR1 is SGHDN and CDR2 is FVKESK. The CDR3 is 14 residues long. TCRdb's table, derived via immunoSEQ multiplex PCR, lists solely in-frame clones and lacks some. The sample includes about 90,000 clones, less than 90% of them seen just once. The sequencing here drew on unstimulated CD4+ T cells sorted from spleen or lymph node cells, taken before transplant. The chain has TRBV14 and TRBJ2-7; 8 bases line up with TRBD1. This TCR was recovered from a human donor who was the organ donor for an intestinal transplant. CDR3 region: CASSQTRGPYEQYF. The CDR3 nucleotides read TGTGCCAGCAGCCAAACCAGGGGGCCCTACGAGCAGTACTTC.